This is a list of T cell receptor beta chains from one sample in a study of OX40 agonist ivuxolimab in advanced cancers. TCRdb's table, derived via immunoSEQ multiplex PCR, lists solely in-frame clones and lacks some. Counted here are some 130,000 clones, over 75% occurring once; the ten biggest clones make up approximately 0.99%. The sample in question was CD4+ or CD8+ T cells sorted from blood, obtained in a trial of the OX40 agonist ivuxolimab. Every receptor here comes from an adult with an advanced solid tumor such as melanoma, head and neck, liver or kidney cancer. Both conserved end residues are part of each CDR3. The D gene is left open where the match is weak. The size entry is marked missing in some rows and otherwise reads once, few, many or a size class.

d_gene: TRBD1
v_gene: TRBV7-2
j_gene: TRBJ1-3
abundance: .
CDR3aa: CASSFGGGRSGNTIYF
CDR3nt: TGTGCCAGCAGCTTCGGAGGGGGCCGCTCTGGAAACACCATATATTTT

d_gene: .
v_gene: TRBV28
j_gene: TRBJ1-2
abundance: .
CDR3aa: CASSLGTPRAGNYGYTF
CDR3nt: TGTGCCAGCAGTTTGGGGACCCCCCGGGCAGGGAACTATGGCTACACCTTC

d_gene: .
v_gene: TRBV7-2
j_gene: TRBJ1-1
abundance: .
CDR3aa: CASSPRRNTEAFF
CDR3nt: TGTGCCAGCAGCCCACGTAGGAACACTGAAGCTTTCTTT

d_gene: .
v_gene: TRBV7-3
j_gene: TRBJ2-3
abundance: .
CDR3aa: CASSLIGSSPDTQYF
CDR3nt: TGTGCCAGCAGCTTAATCGGTAGCTCCCCAGATACGCAGTATTTT

d_gene: TRBD2
v_gene: TRBV6-5
j_gene: TRBJ2-1
abundance: .
CDR3aa: CASSTSGPNEQFF
CDR3nt: TGTGCCAGCAGTACTAGCGGTCCCAATGAGCAGTTCTTC

d_gene: .
v_gene: TRBV29-1
j_gene: TRBJ2-1
abundance: .
CDR3aa: CSVVRGPGEDEQFF
CDR3nt: TGCAGCGTTGTTCGAGGCCCCGGGGAGGATGAGCAGTTCTTC

d_gene: .
v_gene: TRBV6-1
j_gene: TRBJ2-7
abundance: .
CDR3aa: CASSDQGSRSYEQYF
CDR3nt: TGTGCCAGCAGTGACCAGGGATCGAGGTCCTACGAGCAGTACTTC

d_gene: TRBD1
v_gene: TRBV7-3
j_gene: TRBJ1-5
abundance: .
CDR3aa: CASSPGTGGDQPQHF
CDR3nt: TGTGCCAGCAGCCCCGGGACAGGGGGCGATCAGCCCCAGCATTTT

d_gene: .
v_gene: TRBV23-1
j_gene: TRBJ1-5
abundance: .
CDR3aa: CASSPQGNQPQHF
CDR3nt: TGCGCCAGCAGTCCTCAGGGCAATCAGCCCCAGCATTTT

d_gene: TRBD1
v_gene: TRBV19
j_gene: TRBJ1-1
abundance: .
CDR3aa: CASTTGGTEAFF
CDR3nt: TGTGCCAGTACCACAGGGGGCACTGAAGCTTTCTTT

d_gene: .
v_gene: TRBV4-3
j_gene: TRBJ2-2
abundance: once
CDR3aa: CASSKRDRRTGELFF
CDR3nt: TGCGCCAGCAGCAAGAGGGACCGCCGGACCGGGGAGCTGTTTTTT

d_gene: .
v_gene: TRBV28
j_gene: TRBJ1-2
abundance: .
CDR3aa: CASSSWTVSGLYGYTF
CDR3nt: TGTGCCAGCAGTTCTTGGACAGTTTCGGGCCTCTATGGCTACACCTTC

d_gene: TRBD1
v_gene: TRBV29-1
j_gene: TRBJ2-1
abundance: .
CDR3aa: CSVSRRGQSNEQFF
CDR3nt: TGCAGCGTTTCCCGCAGGGGGCAATCGAATGAGCAGTTCTTC

d_gene: .
v_gene: TRBV28
j_gene: TRBJ2-7
abundance: .
CDR3aa: CASSPQLTISYEQYF
CDR3nt: TGTGCCAGCAGTCCTCAGCTGACAATCTCCTACGAGCAGTACTTC

d_gene: TRBD2
v_gene: TRBV28
j_gene: TRBJ2-7
abundance: .
CDR3aa: CASSNRFPTSGGYEQYF
CDR3nt: TGTGCCAGCAGTAACCGGTTTCCAACATCGGGGGGCTACGAGCAGTACTTC

d_gene: TRBD1
v_gene: TRBV7-3
j_gene: TRBJ2-3
abundance: once
CDR3aa: CASSLRQGATDTQYF
CDR3nt: TGTGCCAGCAGCTTACGCCAGGGGGCAACAGATACGCAGTATTTT

d_gene: .
v_gene: TRBV9
j_gene: TRBJ2-1
abundance: once
CDR3aa: CASSVGRSAHNEQFF
CDR3nt: TGTGCCAGCAGCGTAGGACGGAGTGCCCACAATGAGCAGTTCTTC

d_gene: .
v_gene: TRBV6-6
j_gene: TRBJ2-7
abundance: once
CDR3aa: CASSSPGRGAHEQYF
CDR3nt: TGTGCCAGCAGTTCTCCGGGACGAGGGGCGCACGAGCAGTACTTC

d_gene: TRBD2
v_gene: TRBV5-1
j_gene: TRBJ2-5
abundance: .
CDR3aa: CASSLNGGGVEETQYF
CDR3nt: TGCGCCAGCAGCTTAAATGGGGGAGGGGTTGAAGAGACCCAGTACTTC

d_gene: .
v_gene: TRBV10-3
j_gene: TRBJ1-1
abundance: .
CDR3aa: CAISGTHLRTEAFF
CDR3nt: TGTGCCATCAGTGGTACCCATTTGCGGACTGAAGCTTTCTTT

d_gene: .
v_gene: TRBV6-5
j_gene: TRBJ1-2
abundance: .
CDR3aa: CASRLRDFDGYTF
CDR3nt: TGTGCCAGCCGGCTACGGGACTTCGATGGCTACACCTTC

d_gene: TRBD1
v_gene: TRBV7-8
j_gene: TRBJ2-1
abundance: .
CDR3aa: CASSITGGNWNGQFF
CDR3nt: TGTGCCAGCAGCATCACAGGGGGTAATTGGAATGGGCAGTTCTTC

d_gene: TRBD1
v_gene: TRBV4-3
j_gene: TRBJ1-2
abundance: .
CDR3aa: CASSQWDRAESGYTF
CDR3nt: TGCGCCAGCAGCCAGTGGGACAGGGCGGAAAGTGGCTACACCTTC

d_gene: .
v_gene: TRBV6-6
j_gene: TRBJ2-7
abundance: .
CDR3aa: CASSLLSGEQYF
CDR3nt: TGTGCCAGCAGTCTCCTGTCGGGGGAGCAGTACTTC

d_gene: .
v_gene: TRBV5-6
j_gene: TRBJ2-6
abundance: .
CDR3aa: CASSLGAWEANVLTF
CDR3nt: TGTGCCAGCAGCTTGGGGGCCTGGGAGGCCAACGTCCTGACTTTC

d_gene: TRBD1
v_gene: TRBV11-2
j_gene: TRBJ1-1
abundance: .
CDR3aa: CASSVGTGGMNTEAFF
CDR3nt: TGTGCCAGCAGCGTCGGGACAGGGGGCATGAACACTGAAGCTTTCTTT

d_gene: .
v_gene: TRBV30
j_gene: TRBJ1-1
abundance: .
CDR3aa: CAWSVFLTNTEAFF
CDR3nt: TGTGCCTGGAGTGTGTTTCTCACGAACACTGAAGCTTTCTTT

d_gene: .
v_gene: TRBV21-1
j_gene: TRBJ2-7
abundance: .
CDR3aa: CASSRRQYDYEQYF
CDR3nt: TGTGCCAGCAGCAGGAGGCAGTATGACTACGAGCAGTACTTC

d_gene: .
v_gene: TRBV7-3
j_gene: TRBJ2-7
abundance: .
CDR3aa: CASSLNAFYEQYF
CDR3nt: TGTGCCAGCAGCTTAAACGCCTTCTACGAGCAGTACTTC

d_gene: .
v_gene: TRBV6-5
j_gene: TRBJ2-5
abundance: .
CDR3aa: CASSYGDRQETQYF
CDR3nt: TGTGCCAGCAGTTACGGCGACCGGCAAGAGACCCAGTACTTC

d_gene: .
v_gene: TRBV30
j_gene: TRBJ1-1
abundance: .
CDR3aa: CAWSVRGGTEAFF
CDR3nt: TGTGCCTGGAGTGTACGCGGGGGTACTGAAGCTTTCTTT

d_gene: .
v_gene: TRBV7-3
j_gene: TRBJ2-3
abundance: .
CDR3aa: CASSSGSADTQYF
CDR3nt: TGTGCCAGCAGCTCCGGGAGCGCAGATACGCAGTATTTT

d_gene: TRBD1
v_gene: TRBV7-2
j_gene: TRBJ2-3
abundance: .
CDR3aa: CASSFKGQGGDTQYF
CDR3nt: TGTGCCAGCAGCTTTAAGGGACAGGGTGGAGATACGCAGTATTTT

d_gene: TRBD2
v_gene: TRBV9
j_gene: TRBJ2-3
abundance: .
CDR3aa: CASSVTSGTDTQYF
CDR3nt: TGTGCCAGCAGCGTCACTAGCGGCACAGATACGCAGTATTTT

d_gene: .
v_gene: TRBV6-1
j_gene: TRBJ2-1
abundance: once
CDR3aa: CASIADFGSYNEQFF
CDR3nt: TGTGCCAGCATTGCGGACTTTGGATCCTACAATGAGCAGTTCTTC

d_gene: .
v_gene: TRBV28
j_gene: TRBJ2-2
abundance: .
CDR3aa: CASSFFGENTGELFF
CDR3nt: TGTGCCAGCAGTTTTTTTGGCGAGAACACCGGGGAGCTGTTTTTT

d_gene: .
v_gene: TRBV19
j_gene: TRBJ1-1
abundance: .
CDR3aa: CASSIVLNTEAFF
CDR3nt: TGTGCCAGTAGTATTGTACTGAACACTGAAGCTTTCTTT

d_gene: .
v_gene: TRBV29-1
j_gene: TRBJ1-4
abundance: .
CDR3aa: CSVTGQGPYATNEKLFF
CDR3nt: TGCAGCGTTACCGGCCAGGGGCCCTATGCAACTAATGAAAAACTGTTTTTT

d_gene: .
v_gene: TRBV28
j_gene: TRBJ2-5
abundance: once
CDR3aa: CASSLEETQYF
CDR3nt: TGTGCCAGCAGTTTGGAAGAGACCCAGTACTTC

d_gene: .
v_gene: TRBV9
j_gene: TRBJ1-2
abundance: .
CDR3aa: CASNRAGPRGYTF
CDR3nt: TGTGCCAGCAACCGGGCAGGGCCGAGGGGCTACACCTTC

d_gene: .
v_gene: TRBV6-6
j_gene: TRBJ2-7
abundance: .
CDR3aa: CASTPREVYEQYF
CDR3nt: TGTGCCAGCACCCCAAGGGAGGTCTACGAGCAGTACTTC

d_gene: TRBD1
v_gene: TRBV28
j_gene: TRBJ1-4
abundance: .
CDR3aa: CASSLRGGQGNEKLFF
CDR3nt: TGTGCCAGCAGTTTAAGAGGGGGACAGGGGAATGAAAAACTGTTTTTT

d_gene: .
v_gene: TRBV30
j_gene: TRBJ1-6
abundance: .
CDR3aa: CAWSLWENGHNSPLHF
CDR3nt: TGTGCCTGGAGCCTTTGGGAGAATGGGCATAATTCACCCCTCCACTTT

d_gene: TRBD2
v_gene: TRBV5-5
j_gene: TRBJ2-5
abundance: .
CDR3aa: CASSPSGSPQETQYF
CDR3nt: TGTGCCAGCAGCCCAAGCGGGAGTCCTCAAGAGACCCAGTACTTC

d_gene: .
v_gene: TRBV7-9
j_gene: TRBJ2-3
abundance: once
CDR3aa: CASSAHGTDTQYF
CDR3nt: TGTGCCAGCAGCGCCCACGGCACAGATACGCAGTATTTT

d_gene: TRBD2
v_gene: TRBV5-1
j_gene: TRBJ2-1
abundance: .
CDR3aa: CASSWSSGIYEQFF
CDR3nt: TGCGCCAGCAGCTGGTCTAGCGGGATCTATGAGCAGTTCTTC

d_gene: TRBD1
v_gene: TRBV11-2
j_gene: TRBJ2-6
abundance: .
CDR3aa: CASSLRQGDGANVLTF
CDR3nt: TGTGCCAGCAGCTTAAGACAGGGGGATGGGGCCAACGTCCTGACTTTC

d_gene: TRBD1
v_gene: TRBV28
j_gene: TRBJ2-7
abundance: .
CDR3aa: CASSPQGATARSYEQYF
CDR3nt: TGTGCCAGCAGTCCGCAGGGGGCCACTGCACGCTCCTACGAGCAGTACTTC

d_gene: .
v_gene: TRBV7-2
j_gene: TRBJ1-1
abundance: .
CDR3aa: CASSLVGIVAFF
CDR3nt: TGTGCCAGCAGCTTAGTGGGTATCGTAGCTTTCTTT

d_gene: .
v_gene: TRBV4-1
j_gene: TRBJ2-7
abundance: .
CDR3aa: CASSQDALAGEQYF
CDR3nt: TGCGCCAGCAGCCAAGATGCCCTAGCAGGCGAGCAGTACTTC

d_gene: TRBD2
v_gene: TRBV4-3
j_gene: TRBJ2-3
abundance: .
CDR3aa: CASSLGTSGSDTQYF
CDR3nt: TGCGCCAGCAGCCTGGGGACTAGCGGGTCAGATACGCAGTATTTT

d_gene: .
v_gene: TRBV9
j_gene: TRBJ2-5
abundance: once
CDR3aa: CASSPNRDGPSRETQYF
CDR3nt: TGTGCCAGCAGCCCAAACCGCGACGGTCCCTCCCGGGAGACCCAGTACTTC

d_gene: .
v_gene: TRBV28
j_gene: TRBJ2-1
abundance: .
CDR3aa: CASSRPYNEQFF
CDR3nt: TGTGCCAGCTCCCGACCTTACAATGAGCAGTTCTTC

d_gene: .
v_gene: TRBV28
j_gene: TRBJ2-1
abundance: .
CDR3aa: CASSSMFGSQEQFF
CDR3nt: TGTGCCAGCAGTTCCATGTTCGGGAGTCAGGAGCAGTTCTTC

d_gene: .
v_gene: TRBV30
j_gene: TRBJ1-6
abundance: .
CDR3aa: CAWSRADSPLHF
CDR3nt: TGTGCCTGGAGCAGGGCCGATTCACCCCTCCACTTT

d_gene: .
v_gene: TRBV7-3
j_gene: TRBJ2-2
abundance: once
CDR3aa: CASSLGTATGELFF
CDR3nt: TGTGCCAGCAGCCTCGGGACTGCCACCGGGGAGCTGTTTTTT

d_gene: .
v_gene: TRBV4-1
j_gene: TRBJ1-4
abundance: .
CDR3aa: CASSQEYSNEKLFF
CDR3nt: TGCGCCAGCAGCCAAGAGTACTCTAATGAAAAACTGTTTTTT

d_gene: .
v_gene: TRBV4-3
j_gene: TRBJ2-1
abundance: .
CDR3aa: CASSQGVGGEQFF
CDR3nt: TGCGCCAGCAGCCAAGGTGTGGGCGGCGAGCAGTTCTTC

d_gene: .
v_gene: TRBV27
j_gene: TRBJ2-1
abundance: .
CDR3aa: CASSLPTVHEQFF
CDR3nt: TGTGCCAGCAGTTTGCCCACCGTCCATGAGCAGTTCTTC

d_gene: .
v_gene: TRBV5-4
j_gene: TRBJ2-1
abundance: .
CDR3aa: CASSADTLSYNEQFF
CDR3nt: TGTGCCAGCAGCGCCGACACACTCTCTTACAATGAGCAGTTCTTC